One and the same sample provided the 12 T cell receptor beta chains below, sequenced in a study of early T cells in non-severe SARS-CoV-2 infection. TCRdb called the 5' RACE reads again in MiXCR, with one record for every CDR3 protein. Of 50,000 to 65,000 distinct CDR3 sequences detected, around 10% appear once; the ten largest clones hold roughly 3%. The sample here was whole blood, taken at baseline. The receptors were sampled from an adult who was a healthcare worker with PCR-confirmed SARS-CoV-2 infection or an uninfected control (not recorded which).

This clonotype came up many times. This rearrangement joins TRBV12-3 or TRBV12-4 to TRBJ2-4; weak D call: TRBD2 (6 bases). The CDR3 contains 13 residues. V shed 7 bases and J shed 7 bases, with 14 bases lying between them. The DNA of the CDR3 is TGTGCCAGCAAGCTAGGTGGGGGGAACATTCAGTACTTC. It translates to CASKLGGGNIQYF.

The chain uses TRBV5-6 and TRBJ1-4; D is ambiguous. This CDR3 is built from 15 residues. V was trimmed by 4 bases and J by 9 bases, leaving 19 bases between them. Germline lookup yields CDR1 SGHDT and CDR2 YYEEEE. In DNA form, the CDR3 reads TGTGCCAGCAGCCCCTCAGCAGTCAACGGGAAAAAACTGTTTTTT. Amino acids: CASSPSAVNGKKLFF.

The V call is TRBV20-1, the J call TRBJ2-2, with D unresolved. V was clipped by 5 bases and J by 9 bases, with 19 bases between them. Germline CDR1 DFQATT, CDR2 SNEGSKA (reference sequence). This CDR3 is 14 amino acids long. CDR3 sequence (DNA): TGCAGTGCTTCGACGCCGGAGTTCCCAAGGGAGCTGTTTTTT. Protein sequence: CSASTPEFPRELFF.

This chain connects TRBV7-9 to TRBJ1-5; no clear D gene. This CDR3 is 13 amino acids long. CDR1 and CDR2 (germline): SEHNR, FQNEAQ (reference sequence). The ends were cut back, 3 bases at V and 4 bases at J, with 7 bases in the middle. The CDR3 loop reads CASSLADNQPQHF. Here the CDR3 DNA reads TGTGCCAGCAGCTTGGCTGATAATCAGCCCCAGCATTTT.

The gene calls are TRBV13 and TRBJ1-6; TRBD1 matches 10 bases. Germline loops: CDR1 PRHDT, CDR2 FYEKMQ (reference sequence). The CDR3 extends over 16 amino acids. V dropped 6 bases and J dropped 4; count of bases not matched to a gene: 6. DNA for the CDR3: TGTGCCAGCAGTCCGGGACAGGGGAAATATAATTCACCCCTCCACTTT. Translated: CASSPGQGKYNSPLHF.

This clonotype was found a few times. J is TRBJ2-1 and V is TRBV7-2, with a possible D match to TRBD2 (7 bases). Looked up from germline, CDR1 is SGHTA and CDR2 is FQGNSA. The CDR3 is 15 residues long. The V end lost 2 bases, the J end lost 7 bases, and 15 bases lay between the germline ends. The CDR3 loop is CASSLWGGPQNEQFF. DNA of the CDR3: TGTGCCAGCAGCTTATGGGGGGGGCCGCAAAATGAGCAGTTCTTC.

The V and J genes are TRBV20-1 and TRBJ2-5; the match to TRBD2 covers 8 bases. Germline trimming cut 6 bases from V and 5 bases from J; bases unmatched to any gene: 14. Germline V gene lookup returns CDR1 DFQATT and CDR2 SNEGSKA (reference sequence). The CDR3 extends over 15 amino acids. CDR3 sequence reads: CSAETSAGPGETQYF. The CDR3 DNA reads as TGCAGTGCAGAGACTAGCGCGGGGCCCGGGGAGACCCAGTACTTC.

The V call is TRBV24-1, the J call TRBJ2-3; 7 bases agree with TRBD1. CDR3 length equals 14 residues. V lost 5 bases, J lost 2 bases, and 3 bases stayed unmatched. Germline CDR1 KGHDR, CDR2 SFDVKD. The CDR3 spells CATSGDRYTDTQYF. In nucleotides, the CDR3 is TGTGCCACCAGTGGGGACAGATACACAGATACGCAGTATTTT.

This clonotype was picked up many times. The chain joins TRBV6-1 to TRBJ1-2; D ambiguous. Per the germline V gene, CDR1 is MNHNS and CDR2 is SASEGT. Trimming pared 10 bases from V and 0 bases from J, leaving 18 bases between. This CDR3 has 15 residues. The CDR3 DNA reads TGTGCCACCTCAATGACCGCCGTTGCTAACTATGGCTACACCTTC. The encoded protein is CATSMTAVANYGYTF.

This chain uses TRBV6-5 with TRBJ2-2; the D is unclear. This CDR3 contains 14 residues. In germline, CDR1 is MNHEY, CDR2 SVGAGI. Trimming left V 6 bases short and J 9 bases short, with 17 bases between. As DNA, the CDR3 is TGTGCCAGCAGCCGAGACCGGGCCAGCAGGGAGCTGTTTTTT. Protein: CASSRDRASRELFF.

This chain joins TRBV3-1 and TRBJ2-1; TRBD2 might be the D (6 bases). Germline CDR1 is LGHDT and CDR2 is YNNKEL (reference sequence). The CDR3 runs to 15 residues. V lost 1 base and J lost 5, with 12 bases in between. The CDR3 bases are TGTGCCAGCAGCCAAGGGACTATCAACAACAATGAGCAGTTCTTC. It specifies CASSQGTINNNEQFF.

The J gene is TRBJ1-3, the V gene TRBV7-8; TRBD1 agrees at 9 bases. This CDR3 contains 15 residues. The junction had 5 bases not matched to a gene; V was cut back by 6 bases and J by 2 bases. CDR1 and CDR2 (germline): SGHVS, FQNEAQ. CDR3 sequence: CASSSGTGTGNTIYF. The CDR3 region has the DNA TGTGCCAGCAGTTCCGGGACAGGGACTGGAAACACCATATATTTT.